One and the same sample provided the 26 T cell receptor beta chains below, sequenced in a study of cytomegalovirus exposure and HLA in healthy donors. The PCR employed 60 Vbeta primers together with 13 Jbeta primers. The repertoire was sequenced with immunoSEQ multiplex PCR; TCRdb's copy has only in-frame clones and lacks some. This sample has roughly 180,000 clones, with 70% to 85% found just once. The sample was PBMCs. The source of these receptors is a woman younger than 45 in good health and CMV-seropositive.

This chain connects TRBV18 to TRBJ1-2, with D perhaps TRBD1 (5 bases). Germline-derived CDR1 and CDR2 are KGHSH and LQKENI. This CDR3 spans 14 amino acids. The ends were cut back, 0 bases at V and 8 bases at J, with 13 bases in the middle. The CDR3, as DNA: TGTGCCAGCTCACCACCGGGGGGTTCACAAGGCTACACCTTC. Protein sequence: CASSPPGGSQGYTF.

The V call is TRBV28, the J call TRBJ1-2, with D possibly being TRBD1 (5 bases). V lost 8 bases and J 1 base, leaving 20 bases between the germline ends. In germline, CDR1 is MDHEN, CDR2 SYDVKM. The CDR3 sequence is 16 residues long. CDR3 bases: TGTGCCAGCCGATTTGTGCAGGGCGTAGATAACTATGGCTACACCTTC. As protein: CASRFVQGVDNYGYTF.

The CDR3 DNA reads as TGTGCCAGCAGTCTCCGTGGTGGACTAGCGGGAGTAGAGACCCAGTACTTC. Protein: CASSLRGGLAGVETQYF. The chain is built from TRBV28 and TRBJ2-5, with TRBD2 identical over 13 bases. V was pared by 5 bases and J by 4 bases, with 10 bases of the junction left unmatched. CDR1 and CDR2 (germline): MDHEN, SYDVKM. This CDR3 spans 17 amino acids. Drawing the rest from reference TRBV28 and TRBJ2-5, the complete variable domain is DVKVTQSSRYLVKRTGEKVFLECVQDMDHENMFWYRQDPGLGLRLIYFSYDVKMKEKGDIPEGYSVSREKKERFSLILESASTNQTSMYLCASSLRGGLAGVETQYFGPGTRLLVL.

This clone was observed a handful of times. This same CDR3 is encoded by further DNA sequences in the sample. The chain carries TRBV6-5 and TRBJ2-1; D uncertain. The CDR3 length is 14 residues. V was pared by 0 bases and J by 2 bases, with 5 bases between. CDR1 MNHEY and CDR2 SVGAGI come from the germline V gene. The CDR3 spells CASSYSGAYNEQFF. The DNA for the CDR3 is TGTGCCAGCAGTTACTCCGGAGCCTACAATGAGCAGTTCTTC.

The rearrangement uses TRBV4-3 and TRBJ1-2; D perhaps matches TRBD1 (6 bases). Deletions cut 1 base from V and 3 bases from J, with 9 bases between. This CDR3 is 14 amino acids long. Germline lookup yields CDR1 LGHNA and CDR2 YSLEER. The CDR3 DNA reads as TGCGCCAGCAGCCAAGGAAGGGGGTACTATGGCTACACCTTC. Translation gives CASSQGRGYYGYTF.

This clone was detected a few times. V gene TRBV4-1 combines with J gene TRBJ2-5; 10 bases match TRBD1. V lost 0 bases, J lost 7 bases, and 5 bases stayed unmatched. This CDR3 has 15 residues. Germline V gives CDR1 MGHRA, CDR2 YSYEKL. CDR3 region: CASSQDDRGQGTQYF. The CDR3 region has the DNA TGCGCCAGCAGCCAAGATGACAGGGGGCAGGGGACCCAGTACTTC.

The chain carries TRBV12-5 and TRBJ2-1; perhaps TRBD2 as D (6 bases). CDR3 length equals 14 residues. The germline V gene has CDR1 LGHNT and CDR2 FRNRAP. Trimming pared 4 bases from V and 10 bases from J, leaving 17 bases between. The CDR3 spells CASGWDRAGGEQFF. The CDR3 coding sequence is TGTGCTAGTGGTTGGGACCGGGCCGGGGGAGAGCAGTTCTTC.

The chain combines TRBV6-5 with TRBJ2-1, with D maybe TRBD1 (6 bases). V was clipped by 6 bases and J by 5 bases, with 11 bases between them. This CDR3 comprises 13 residues. Germline values: CDR1 MNHEY, CDR2 SVGAGI. The CDR3 loop reads CASSWTVDNEQFF. CDR3 coding DNA: TGTGCCAGCAGCTGGACAGTCGACAATGAGCAGTTCTTC.

The CDR3 sequence: CASSPYPGLSDGYTF. The CDR3 bases are TGTGCCAGCAGTCCATATCCGGGACTTTCTGATGGCTACACCTTC. The rearrangement joins TRBV6-5 to TRBJ1-2, with TRBD1 as a possible D gene (5 bases). This CDR3 contains 15 residues. Germline V CDR1 and CDR2: MNHEY, SVGAGI. Trimming pared 5 bases from V and 6 bases from J, leaving 19 bases between.

This chain connects TRBV5-1 to TRBJ1-2; D perhaps matches TRBD1 (5 bases). In germline, CDR1 is SGHRS, CDR2 YFSETQ. The CDR3 runs to 17 residues. Trimming stripped 0 bases from V and 5 bases from J, with 20 bases between. The CDR3 DNA follows: TGCGCCAGCAGCTTGGTGACCGGGATGCCCGGGACTTATGGCTACACCTTC. This translates into CASSLVTGMPGTYGYTF.

This clone was counted between two and nine times. The rearrangement joins TRBV6-5 to TRBJ1-5; D ambiguous. The CDR3 consists of 13 residues. Germline CDR1 and CDR2: MNHEY and SVGAGI. Trimming took off 4 bases at V and 7 bases at J, with 11 bases between the two ends. CDR3 sequence reads: CASSSSMEQPQHF. In nucleotides, the CDR3 is TGTGCCAGCAGTTCCTCGATGGAGCAGCCCCAGCATTTT.

This clone came up a few times. V is TRBV7-2 and J is TRBJ2-5, with 8 bases that match TRBD1. Per germline, CDR1 SGHTA and CDR2 FQGNSA. The junction had 6 bases not matched to a gene; V was cut back by 5 bases and J by 4 bases. CDR3 size: 14 residues. The CDR3 bases are TGTGCCAGCAGCCCCGGACAGGGAGGAGAGACCCAGTACTTC. Translation gives CASSPGQGGETQYF.

The V gene is TRBV27, the J gene TRBJ2-7, with a tentative D call TRBD1 (6 bases). V was shortened by 2 bases and J by 3 bases, with 14 bases between the two germline ends. CDR1 MNHEY and CDR2 SMNVEV come from the germline V gene (reference sequence). The CDR3 sequence is 15 residues long. CDR3 nucleotide sequence: TGTGCCAGCAGTTTAACCTGGGACACGAGCTACGAGCAGTACTTC. Protein: CASSLTWDTSYEQYF.

This sequence joins TRBV19 and TRBJ1-1; 12 nucleotides agree with TRBD1. The CDR3 loop spans 15 amino acids. Germline V CDR1 and CDR2: LNHDA, SQIVND (reference sequence). The V gene end was trimmed by 6 bases and the J gene end by 5 bases; junction bases not matched to a gene: 7. CDR3 loop: CASRGDRGPNTEAFF. In nucleotides, the CDR3 is TGTGCCAGTAGGGGGGACAGGGGGCCAAATACTGAAGCTTTCTTT. The variable domain in full, with the rest retrieved from reference TRBV19 and TRBJ1-1, is DGGITQSPKYLFRKEGQNVTLSCEQNLNHDAMYWYRQDPGQGLRLIYYSQIVNDFQKGDIAEGYSVSREKKESFPLTVTSAQKNPTAFYLCASRGDRGPNTEAFFGQGTRLTVV.

This chain links TRBV11-1 with TRBJ2-5, with D maybe TRBD1 (5 bases). The CDR3 covers 15 residues. Germline CDR1 and CDR2: SGHAT and FQDESV (reference sequence). V shed 5 bases and J shed 5 bases, with 18 bases lying between them. CDR3 sequence (DNA): TGTGCCAGCAGCCCACGACAGTCCCAAGGGGAGACCCAGTACTTC. Its protein product is CASSPRQSQGETQYF.

The genes are TRBV9 and TRBJ2-2, with a possible D match to TRBD2 (6 bases). The CDR3 length is 14 residues. The germline gives CDR1 SGDLS, CDR2 YYNGEE. The V gene lost 6 bases and the J gene lost 1 base, with 10 bases spanning the gap. In nucleotides, the CDR3 is TGTGCCAGCACGGGAGCCGAGAACACCGGGGAGCTGTTTTTT. Its translation: CASTGAENTGELFF.

The chain employs TRBV19 and TRBJ2-3, with 13 bases fitting TRBD2. CDR3 length equals 16 residues. The V gene end was trimmed by 6 bases and the J gene end by 1 base; junction bases not matched to a gene: 4. CDR1 and CDR2 (germline): LNHDA, SQIVND (reference sequence). This chain's CDR3 is CASSLLAGGGTDTQYF. The CDR3 DNA is TGTGCCAGTAGCTTACTAGCGGGAGGGGGCACAGATACGCAGTATTTT.

CDR3 sequence (DNA): TGTGCCAGCAGCACGACGGACGGGATCTATGGCTACACCTTC. This translates into CASSTTDGIYGYTF. The gene calls are TRBV6-1 and TRBJ1-2; D not resolved. Trimming removed 6 bases at V and 4 bases at J, with 15 bases between. The CDR3 spans 14 residues. Germline-derived CDR1 and CDR2 are MNHNS and SASEGT.

This clone was counted once. The gene calls are TRBV4-1 and TRBJ2-7; TRBD2 matches at 8 bases. This CDR3 spans 14 amino acids. Germline V gene lookup returns CDR1 MGHRA and CDR2 YSYEKL. The ends lost 7 bases at V and 6 bases at J; junction bases unmatched: 11. CDR3 coding DNA: TGCGCCAGCACCCCCGAGCGGGAGATGGGCGAGCAGTACTTC. Translating gives CASTPEREMGEQYF.

The J gene is TRBJ2-1, the V gene TRBV11-2; 11 nucleotides agree with TRBD2. J was trimmed by 4 bases and V by 4 bases; bases with no gene match: 6. This CDR3 has 16 residues. Germline CDR1 SGHAT, CDR2 FQNNGV. The CDR3 sequence: CASSSPLAGGYNEQFF. The CDR3 nucleotides read TGTGCCAGCAGCTCGCCGTTAGCGGGAGGGTACAATGAGCAGTTCTTC. The complete variable domain, with remaining parts taken from reference TRBV11-2 and TRBJ2-1, reads EAGVAQSPRYKIIEKRQSVAFWCNPISGHATLYWYQQILGQGPKLLIQFQNNGVVDDSQLPKDRFSAERLKGVDSTLKIQPAKLEDSAVYLCASSSPLAGGYNEQFFGPGTRLTVL.

J is TRBJ1-2 and V is TRBV5-8; TRBD1 might be the D (6 bases). V lost 3 bases and J lost 2, with 8 bases in between. Germline V CDR1 and CDR2: SGHTS, YDEGEE. The CDR3 spans 13 residues. The chain's CDR3 is CASSSTGNYGYTF. The CDR3 DNA is TGTGCCAGCAGCTCGACAGGAAACTATGGCTACACCTTC.

V usage is TRBV5-4 and J usage is TRBJ2-5; no reliable D call. There are 14 residues in the CDR3. Germline CDR1 SGHNT, CDR2 YYREEE (reference sequence). V gave up 1 base and J gave up 4 bases, with 11 bases separating them. CDR3 nucleotides: TGTGCCAGCAGCTTGTTCGGCGGTCTAGAGACCCAGTACTTC. This translates into CASSLFGGLETQYF.

This chain uses TRBV18 with TRBJ1-4; tentative D call: TRBD1 (5 bases). This CDR3 has 15 amino acids. The germline V gene has CDR1 KGHSH and CDR2 LQKENI. V was shortened by 2 bases and J by 7 bases, with 14 bases between the two germline ends. This chain's CDR3 is CASSPLDSSFEKLFF. Here the CDR3 DNA reads TGTGCCAGCTCACCATTAGACAGTTCTTTTGAAAAACTGTTTTTT.

V and J are TRBV4-1 and TRBJ2-7; D might be TRBD1 (6 bases). CDR3 size: 16 residues. Germline assignment: CDR1 MGHRA and CDR2 YSYEKL. V was cut by 2 bases and J by 6 bases, with 20 bases left in between. In DNA form, the CDR3 reads TGCGCCAGCAGCCAATGGACAGTCTTAGGGTCGGGCGAGCAGTACTTC. Translated, it gives CASSQWTVLGSGEQYF.

The CDR3 loop reads CASSLGAGAGGYTF. DNA of the CDR3: TGCGCCAGCAGTCTTGGAGCGGGGGCCGGTGGCTACACCTTC. The chain employs TRBV4-1 and TRBJ1-2; D possibly corresponds to TRBD1 (6 bases). This CDR3 has 14 residues. Germline assignment: CDR1 MGHRA and CDR2 YSYEKL. The ends were cut back, 6 bases at V and 7 bases at J, with 18 bases in the middle.

The chain is built from TRBV28 and TRBJ1-2; D remains ambiguous. The V gene lost 3 bases and the J gene lost 1 base, with 6 bases spanning the gap. The CDR3 runs 13 residues. CDR1 is MDHEN and CDR2 is SYDVKM in the germline V gene. CDR3 sequence (DNA): TGTGCCAGCAGTTTTAAAAATAACTATGGCTACACCTTC. Its protein product is CASSFKNNYGYTF.